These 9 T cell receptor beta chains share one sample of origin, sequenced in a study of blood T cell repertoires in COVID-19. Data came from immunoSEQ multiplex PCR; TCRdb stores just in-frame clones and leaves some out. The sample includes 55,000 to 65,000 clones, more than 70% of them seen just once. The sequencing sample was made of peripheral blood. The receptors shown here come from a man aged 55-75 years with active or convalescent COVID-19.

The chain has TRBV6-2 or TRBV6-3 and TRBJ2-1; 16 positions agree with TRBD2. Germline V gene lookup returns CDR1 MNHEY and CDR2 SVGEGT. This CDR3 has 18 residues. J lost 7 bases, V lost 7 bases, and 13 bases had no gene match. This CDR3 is CASNPGLAGGRGDNEQFF. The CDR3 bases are TGTGCCAGCAACCCGGGACTAGCGGGAGGGCGAGGGGATAATGAGCAGTTCTTC.

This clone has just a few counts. The chain's CDR3 is CASSLQGALNSPLHF. As DNA, the CDR3 is TGTGCCAGCAGCTTACAGGGGGCCCTTAATTCACCCCTCCACTTT. The V call is TRBV7-6, the J call TRBJ1-6, with 8 nucleotides matching TRBD1. Germline-derived CDR1 and CDR2 are SGHVS and FNYEAQ. The V gene end was trimmed by 2 bases and the J gene end by 6 bases; junction bases not matched to a gene: 3. The CDR3 extends over 15 amino acids.

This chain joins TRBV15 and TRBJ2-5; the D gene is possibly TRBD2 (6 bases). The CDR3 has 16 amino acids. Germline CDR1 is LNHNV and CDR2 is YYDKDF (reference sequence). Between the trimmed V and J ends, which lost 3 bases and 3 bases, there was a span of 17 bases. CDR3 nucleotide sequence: TGTGCCACCAGCAGGTTGGGGCTAGCGTTCAAAGAGACCCAGTACTTC. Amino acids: CATSRLGLAFKETQYF.

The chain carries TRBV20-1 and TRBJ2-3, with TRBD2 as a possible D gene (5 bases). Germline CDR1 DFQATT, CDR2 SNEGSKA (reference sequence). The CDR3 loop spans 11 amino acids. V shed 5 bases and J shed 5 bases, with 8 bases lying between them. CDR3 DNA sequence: TGCAGTGCTGGCCGGGAAGATACGCAGTATTTT. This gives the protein CSAGREDTQYF.

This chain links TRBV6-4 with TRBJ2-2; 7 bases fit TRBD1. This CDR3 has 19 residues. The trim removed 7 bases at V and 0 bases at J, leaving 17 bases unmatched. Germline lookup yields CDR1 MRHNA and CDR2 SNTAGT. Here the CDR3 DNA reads TGTGCCAGCATTGATAGGGGGCTAGTGGGGGCAGCGAACACCGGGGAGCTGTTTTTT. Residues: CASIDRGLVGAANTGELFF.

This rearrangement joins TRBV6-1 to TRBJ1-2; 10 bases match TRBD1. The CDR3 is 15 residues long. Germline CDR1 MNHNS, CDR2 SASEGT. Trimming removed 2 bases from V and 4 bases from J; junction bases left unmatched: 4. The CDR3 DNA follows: TGTGCCAGCAGTGAAAGGGGACAGGGGCCCTATGGCTACACCTTC. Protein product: CASSERGQGPYGYTF.

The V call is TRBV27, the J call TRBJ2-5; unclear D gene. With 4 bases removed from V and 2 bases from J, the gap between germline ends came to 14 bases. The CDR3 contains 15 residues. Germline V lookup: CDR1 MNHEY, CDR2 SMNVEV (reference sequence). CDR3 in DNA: TGTGCCAGCAGTTCCCCGGGTTCTGTACAAGAGACCCAGTACTTC. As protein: CASSSPGSVQETQYF.

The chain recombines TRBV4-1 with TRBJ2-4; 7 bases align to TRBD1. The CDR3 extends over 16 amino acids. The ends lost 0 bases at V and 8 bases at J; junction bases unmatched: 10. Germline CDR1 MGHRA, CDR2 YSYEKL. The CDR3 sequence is CASSQDPDRVYDIQYF. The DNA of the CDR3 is TGCGCCAGCAGCCAAGATCCCGACAGGGTTTACGACATTCAGTACTTC.

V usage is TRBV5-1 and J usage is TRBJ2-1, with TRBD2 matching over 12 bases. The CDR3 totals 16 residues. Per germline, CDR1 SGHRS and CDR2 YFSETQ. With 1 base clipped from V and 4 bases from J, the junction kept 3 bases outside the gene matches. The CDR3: CASSLTGLAGYNEQFF. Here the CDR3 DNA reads TGCGCCAGCAGCTTGACAGGACTAGCGGGGTACAATGAGCAGTTCTTC.